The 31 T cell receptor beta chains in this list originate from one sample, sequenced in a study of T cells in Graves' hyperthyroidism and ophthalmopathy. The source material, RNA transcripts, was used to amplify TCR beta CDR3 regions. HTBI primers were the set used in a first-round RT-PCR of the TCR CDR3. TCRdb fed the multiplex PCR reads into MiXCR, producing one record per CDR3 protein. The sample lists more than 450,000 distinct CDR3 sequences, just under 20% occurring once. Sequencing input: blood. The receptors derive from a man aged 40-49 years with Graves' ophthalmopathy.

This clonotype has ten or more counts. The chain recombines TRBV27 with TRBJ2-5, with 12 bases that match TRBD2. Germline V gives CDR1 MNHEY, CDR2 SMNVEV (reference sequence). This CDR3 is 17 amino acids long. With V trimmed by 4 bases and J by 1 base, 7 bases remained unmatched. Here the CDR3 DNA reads TGTGCCAGCAGTTCACTAGCGGGGGGCCATTTCCAAGAGACCCAGTACTTC. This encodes CASSSLAGGHFQETQYF.

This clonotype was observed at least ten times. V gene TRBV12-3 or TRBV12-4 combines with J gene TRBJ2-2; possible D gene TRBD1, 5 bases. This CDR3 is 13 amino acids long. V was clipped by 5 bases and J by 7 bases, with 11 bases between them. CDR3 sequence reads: CASSLRADGELFF. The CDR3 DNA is TGTGCCAGCAGTCTCAGGGCTGACGGGGAGCTGTTTTTT.

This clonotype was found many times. CDR3 DNA sequence: TGTGCCGGTGCCGCGACAGGGTTAGAGACCCAGTACTTC. Translated: CAGAATGLETQYF. This chain joins TRBV28 and TRBJ2-5, with 7 bases matching TRBD1. Germline trimming cut 11 bases from V and 4 bases from J; bases unmatched to any gene: 10. Germline V gene sequence: CDR1 MDHEN, CDR2 SYDVKM. The CDR3 totals 13 residues.

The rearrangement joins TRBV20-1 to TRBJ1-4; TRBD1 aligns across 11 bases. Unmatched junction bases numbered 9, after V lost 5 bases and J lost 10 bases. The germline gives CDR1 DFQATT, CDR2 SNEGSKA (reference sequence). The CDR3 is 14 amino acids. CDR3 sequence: CSADWTGGIGKLFF. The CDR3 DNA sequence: TGCAGTGCTGACTGGACAGGGGGCATCGGAAAACTGTTTTTT.

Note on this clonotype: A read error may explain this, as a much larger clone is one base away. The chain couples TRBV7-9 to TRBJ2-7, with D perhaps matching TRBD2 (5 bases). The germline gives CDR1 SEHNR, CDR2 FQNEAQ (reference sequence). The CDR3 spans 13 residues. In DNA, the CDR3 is TGTGCCAGCAGCTTTGAGGGTGTGGGCGAGCAGCACTTC. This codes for CASSFEGVGEQHF.

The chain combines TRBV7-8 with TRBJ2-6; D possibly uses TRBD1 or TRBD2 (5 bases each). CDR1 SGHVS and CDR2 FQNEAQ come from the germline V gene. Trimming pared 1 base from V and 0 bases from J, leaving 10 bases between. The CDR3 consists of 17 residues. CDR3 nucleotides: TGTGCCAGCAGCTTAGAGGGACGGATCTCTGGGGCCAACGTCCTGACTTTC. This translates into CASSLEGRISGANVLTF.

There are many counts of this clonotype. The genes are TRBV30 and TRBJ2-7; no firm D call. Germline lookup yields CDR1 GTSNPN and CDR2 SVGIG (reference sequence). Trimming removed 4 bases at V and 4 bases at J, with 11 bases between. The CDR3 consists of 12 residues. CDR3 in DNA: TGTGCCTGGACCTCGGACGGTTACGAGCAGTACTTC. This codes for CAWTSDGYEQYF.

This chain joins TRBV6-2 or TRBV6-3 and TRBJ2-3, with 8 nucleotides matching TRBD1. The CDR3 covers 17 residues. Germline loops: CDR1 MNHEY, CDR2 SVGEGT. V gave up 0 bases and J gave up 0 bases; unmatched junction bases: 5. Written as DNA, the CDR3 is TGTGCCAGCAGTTACTCGAGGACAGGGTTTAGCACAGATACGCAGTATTTT. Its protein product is CASSYSRTGFSTDTQYF.

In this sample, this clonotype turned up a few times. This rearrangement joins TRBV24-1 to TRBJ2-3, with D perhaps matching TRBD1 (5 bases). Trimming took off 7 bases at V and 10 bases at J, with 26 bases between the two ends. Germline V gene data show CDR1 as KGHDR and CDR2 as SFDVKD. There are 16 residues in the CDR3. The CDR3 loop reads CATRGKEFGAERPQYF. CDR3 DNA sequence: TGTGCCACCAGGGGGAAGGAATTTGGGGCCGAGCGACCGCAGTATTTT.

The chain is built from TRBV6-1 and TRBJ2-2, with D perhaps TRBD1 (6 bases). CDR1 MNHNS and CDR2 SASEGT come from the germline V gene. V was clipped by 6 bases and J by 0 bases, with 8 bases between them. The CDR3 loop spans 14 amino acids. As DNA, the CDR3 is TGTGCCAGCAGGGGGACAACGAACACCGGGGAGCTGTTTTTT. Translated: CASRGTTNTGELFF.

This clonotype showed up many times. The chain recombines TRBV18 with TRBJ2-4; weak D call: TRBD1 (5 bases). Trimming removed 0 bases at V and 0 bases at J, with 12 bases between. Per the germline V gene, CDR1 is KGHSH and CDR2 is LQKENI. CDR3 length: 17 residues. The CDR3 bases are TGTGCCAGCTCACCACCGTTGACAGAACTAGCCAAAAACATTCAGTACTTC. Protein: CASSPPLTELAKNIQYF.

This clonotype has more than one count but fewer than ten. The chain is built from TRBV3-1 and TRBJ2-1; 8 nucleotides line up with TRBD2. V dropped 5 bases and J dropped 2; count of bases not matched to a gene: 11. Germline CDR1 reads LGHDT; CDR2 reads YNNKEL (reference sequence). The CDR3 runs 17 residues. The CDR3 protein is CASSSPPRAGAYNEQFF. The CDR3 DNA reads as TGTGCCAGCAGCTCCCCCCCCCGAGCGGGGGCCTACAATGAGCAGTTCTTC.

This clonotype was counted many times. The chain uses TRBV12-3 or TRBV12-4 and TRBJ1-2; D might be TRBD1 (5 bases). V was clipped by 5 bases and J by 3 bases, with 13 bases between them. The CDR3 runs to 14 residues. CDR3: CASSRNGADYGYTF. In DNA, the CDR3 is TGTGCCAGCAGTCGCAACGGGGCGGACTATGGCTACACCTTC.

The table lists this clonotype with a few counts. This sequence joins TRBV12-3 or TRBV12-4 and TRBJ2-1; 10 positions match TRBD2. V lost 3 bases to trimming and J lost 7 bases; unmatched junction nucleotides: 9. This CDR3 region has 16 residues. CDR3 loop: CASSFSASGSKNEQFF. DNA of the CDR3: TGTGCCAGCAGTTTCTCGGCTAGCGGGAGTAAAAATGAGCAGTTCTTC.

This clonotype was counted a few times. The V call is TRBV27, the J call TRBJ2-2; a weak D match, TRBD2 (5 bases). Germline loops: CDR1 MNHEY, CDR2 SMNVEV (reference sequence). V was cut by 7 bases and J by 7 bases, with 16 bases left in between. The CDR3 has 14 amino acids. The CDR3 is CASTHEGAIGELFF. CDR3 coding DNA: TGTGCCAGCACCCACGAGGGAGCAATCGGGGAGCTGTTTTTT.

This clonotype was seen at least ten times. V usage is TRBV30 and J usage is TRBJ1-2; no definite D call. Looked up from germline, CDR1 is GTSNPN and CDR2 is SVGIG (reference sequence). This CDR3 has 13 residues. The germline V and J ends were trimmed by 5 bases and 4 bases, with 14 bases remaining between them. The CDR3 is CAWSTVIGYGYTF. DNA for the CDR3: TGTGCCTGGTCCACAGTGATCGGCTATGGCTACACCTTC.

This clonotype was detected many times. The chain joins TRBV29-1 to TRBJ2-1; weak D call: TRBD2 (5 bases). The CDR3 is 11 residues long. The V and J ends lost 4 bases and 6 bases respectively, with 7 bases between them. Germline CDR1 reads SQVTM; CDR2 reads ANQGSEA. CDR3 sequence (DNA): TGCAGCGTTGTAGAGGGCAATGAGCAGTTCTTC. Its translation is CSVVEGNEQFF.

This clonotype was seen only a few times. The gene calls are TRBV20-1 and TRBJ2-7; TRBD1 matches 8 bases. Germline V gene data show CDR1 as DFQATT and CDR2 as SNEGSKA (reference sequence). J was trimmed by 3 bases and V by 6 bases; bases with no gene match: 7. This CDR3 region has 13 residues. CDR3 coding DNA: TGCAGTGCCCAGGGACAGGAGAGCTACGAGCAGTACTTC. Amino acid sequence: CSAQGQESYEQYF.

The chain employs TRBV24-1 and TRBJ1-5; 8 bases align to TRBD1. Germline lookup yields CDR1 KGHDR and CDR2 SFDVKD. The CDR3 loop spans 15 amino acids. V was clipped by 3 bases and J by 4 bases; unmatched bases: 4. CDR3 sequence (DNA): TGTGCCACCAGTGATCCCGGGACAGGTAATCAGCCCCAGCATTTT. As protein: CATSDPGTGNQPQHF.

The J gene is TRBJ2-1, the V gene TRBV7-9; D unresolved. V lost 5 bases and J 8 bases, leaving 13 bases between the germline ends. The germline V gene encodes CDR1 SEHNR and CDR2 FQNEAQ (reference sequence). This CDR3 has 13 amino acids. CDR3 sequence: CASSINLYDEQFF. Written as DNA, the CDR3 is TGTGCCAGCAGCATTAACTTATACGATGAGCAGTTCTTC.

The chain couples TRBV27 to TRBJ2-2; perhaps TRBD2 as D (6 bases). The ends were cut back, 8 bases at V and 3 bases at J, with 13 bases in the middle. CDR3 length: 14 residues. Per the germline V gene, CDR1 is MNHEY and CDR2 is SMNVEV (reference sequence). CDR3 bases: TGTGCCAGCCGCAGGGAGGTTGACACCGGGGAGCTGTTTTTT. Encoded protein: CASRREVDTGELFF.

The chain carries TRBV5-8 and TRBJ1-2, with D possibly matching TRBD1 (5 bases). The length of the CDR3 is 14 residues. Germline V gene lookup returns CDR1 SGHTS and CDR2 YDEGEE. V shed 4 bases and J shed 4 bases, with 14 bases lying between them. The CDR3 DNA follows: TGTGCCAGCAGCCGGGGGGGTTGGAGCTATGGCTACACCTTC. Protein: CASSRGGWSYGYTF.

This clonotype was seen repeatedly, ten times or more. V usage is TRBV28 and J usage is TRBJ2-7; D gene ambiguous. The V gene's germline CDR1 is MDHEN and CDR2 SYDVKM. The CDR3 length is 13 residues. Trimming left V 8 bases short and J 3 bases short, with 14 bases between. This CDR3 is CASRNYGNYEQYF. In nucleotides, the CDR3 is TGTGCCAGCCGAAACTACGGAAACTACGAGCAGTACTTC.

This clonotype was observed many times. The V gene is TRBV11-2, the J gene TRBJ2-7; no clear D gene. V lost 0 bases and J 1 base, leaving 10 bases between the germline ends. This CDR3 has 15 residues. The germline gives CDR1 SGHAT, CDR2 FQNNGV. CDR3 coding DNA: TGTGCCAGCAGCTTAGATATAAGCTTTTCCTACGAGCAGTACTTC. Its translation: CASSLDISFSYEQYF.

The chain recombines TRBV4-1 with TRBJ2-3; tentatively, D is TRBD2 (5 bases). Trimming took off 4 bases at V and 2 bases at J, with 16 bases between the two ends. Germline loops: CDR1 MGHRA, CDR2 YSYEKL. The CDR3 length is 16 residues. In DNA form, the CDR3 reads TGCGCCAGCAGCCCCGGACTTAAAGCGGACACAGATACGCAGTATTTT. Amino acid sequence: CASSPGLKADTDTQYF.

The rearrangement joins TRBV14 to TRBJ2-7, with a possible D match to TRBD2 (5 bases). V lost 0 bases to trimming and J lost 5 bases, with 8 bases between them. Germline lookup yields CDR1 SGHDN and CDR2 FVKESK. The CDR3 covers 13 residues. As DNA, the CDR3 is TGTGCCAGCAGCCAAGATGGGAGCGACGAGCAGTACTTC. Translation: CASSQDGSDEQYF.

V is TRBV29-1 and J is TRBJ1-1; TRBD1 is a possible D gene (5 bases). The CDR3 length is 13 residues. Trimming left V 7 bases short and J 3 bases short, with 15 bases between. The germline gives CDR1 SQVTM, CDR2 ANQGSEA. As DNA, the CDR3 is TGCAGCGGGGGGGGGGGTAAGCACACTGAAGCTTTCTTT. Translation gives CSGGGGKHTEAFF. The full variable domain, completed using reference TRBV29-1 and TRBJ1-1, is SAVISQKPSRDICQRGTSLTIQCQVDSQVTMMFWYRQQPGQSLTLIATANQGSEATYESGFVIDKFPISRPNLTFSTLTVSNMSPEDSSIYLCSGGGGKHTEAFFGQGTRLTVV.

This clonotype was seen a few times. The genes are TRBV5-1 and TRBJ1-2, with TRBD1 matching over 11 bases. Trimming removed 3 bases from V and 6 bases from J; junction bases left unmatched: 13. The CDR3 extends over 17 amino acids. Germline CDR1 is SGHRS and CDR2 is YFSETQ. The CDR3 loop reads CASSYGTGGKVADGYTF. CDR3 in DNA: TGCGCCAGCAGCTATGGGACAGGGGGTAAGGTAGCGGATGGCTACACCTTC.

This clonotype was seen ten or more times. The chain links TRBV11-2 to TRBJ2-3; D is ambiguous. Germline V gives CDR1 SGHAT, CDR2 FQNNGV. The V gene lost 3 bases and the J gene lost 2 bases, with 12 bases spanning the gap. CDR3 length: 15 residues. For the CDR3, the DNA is TGTGCCAGCAGCTTGTTGTCCCCAAACACAGATACGCAGTATTTT. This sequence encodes CASSLLSPNTDTQYF.

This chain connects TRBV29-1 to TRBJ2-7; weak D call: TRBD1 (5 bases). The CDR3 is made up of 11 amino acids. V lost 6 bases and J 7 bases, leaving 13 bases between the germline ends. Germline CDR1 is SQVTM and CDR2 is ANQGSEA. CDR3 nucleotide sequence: TGCAGCGTCCTAGGGGTGGGGGAGCAGTACTTC. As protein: CSVLGVGEQYF.

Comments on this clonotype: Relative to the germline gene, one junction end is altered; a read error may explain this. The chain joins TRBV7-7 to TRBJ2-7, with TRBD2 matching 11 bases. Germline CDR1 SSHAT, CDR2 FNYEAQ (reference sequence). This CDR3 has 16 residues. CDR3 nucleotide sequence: TGTGCTAGCAGCTTAACCCGGACTAGCGGGCTCAGGGAGCAGTACTTC. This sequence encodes CASSLTRTSGLREQYF.